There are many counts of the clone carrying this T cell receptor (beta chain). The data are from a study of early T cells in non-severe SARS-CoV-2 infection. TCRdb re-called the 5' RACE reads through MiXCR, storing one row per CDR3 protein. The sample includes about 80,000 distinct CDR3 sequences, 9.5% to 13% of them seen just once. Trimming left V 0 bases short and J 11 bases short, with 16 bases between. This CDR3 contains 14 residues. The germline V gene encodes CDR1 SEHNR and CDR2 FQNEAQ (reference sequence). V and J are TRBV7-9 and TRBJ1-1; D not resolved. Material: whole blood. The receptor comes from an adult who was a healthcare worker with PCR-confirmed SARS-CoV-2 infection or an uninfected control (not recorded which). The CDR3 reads CASSLAAVVVVAFF. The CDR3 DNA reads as TGTGCCAGCAGCTTAGCGGCCGTGGTAGTCGTGGCTTTCTTT.